The following is a TCR beta chain sequence with its context. Its antigen is not known. After removal of 5 bases from V and 4 bases from J, the junction contained 7 bases not matched to a gene. CDR1 is MNHEY, CDR2 SVGAGI, per germline. This CDR3 has 14 residues. The data stem from a study of OX40 agonist ivuxolimab in advanced cancers. In the study overall: With ivuxolimab, an agonistic anti-OX40 (CD134) antibody, patients were treated. Eligibility rules accepted prior anti-PD-1, anti-PD-L1 or anti-CTLA-4 therapy, and under 45% had some.

Overall study findings and caveats: CD8+ T cells were the subset that, on average, had more expanded clones than CD4+.

Repertoires were generated with immunoSEQ multiplex PCR, while TCRdb's copy carries only in-frame clones and drops some. The sample lists 95,000 to 120,000 clones; 91% were seen once. Exclusion applied to patients with autoimmune disease history or systemic immunosuppression. The V gene is TRBV6-5, the J gene TRBJ1-1; 7 bases align to TRBD1. This sequence originates from an adult with an advanced solid tumor such as melanoma, head and neck, liver or kidney cancer. Here the sequenced sample was CD4+ or CD8+ T cells sorted from blood, taken in a trial of the OX40 agonist ivuxolimab. For the CDR3, the DNA is TGTGCCAGCAGTGGTAACAACAGGGGCACTGAAGCTTTCTTT. It translates to CASSGNNRGTEAFF.